The entry that follows covers one T cell receptor beta chain sequence. This clone was detected a few times. Its antigen is not yet known. No qualities accompany the bases; no much larger clone lies one base away. The data derive from a study of cytomegalovirus exposure and HLA in healthy donors (dated by TCRdb to 2016 to 2017). The study in broad terms: According to an earlier analysis of 587 of the donors, about 180 million T cells yielded 117 million unique TCR beta sequences and around 280 Gb of sequence data. Besides the first cohort of roughly 660 subjects, a separate validation cohort made up of about 120 different subjects was used. Rather than using new phenotypic data, the later analysis identified candidate immune exposures from TCR beta sequences and from how often those sequences occurred across donors. An early release that covered 500 to 800 HLA-typed donors contained approximately 300 gigabases of sequencing data and tens of millions of unique TCR sequences. On average, roughly 250,000 unique TCR beta nucleotide sequences were sequenced per donor among some 420 genotyped donors of the cohort, with about 17% of those sequences being non-productive. Every repertoire in the discovery cohort had been generated on one and the same sequencing platform. Because of strong linkage in the cohort, a handful of DR-DQ haplotypes were treated as single units for association and clustering. An earlier analysis of fewer than 750 of the donors used high-throughput TCR beta sequencing to judge whether each TCR beta V gene segment behaved as functional or pseudogenic. The study used immunosequencing to profile the T cell repertoires of approximately 690 subjects and linked those repertoires to cytomegalovirus serostatus. Donor age, sex, ethnicity and CMV serostatus were compiled together with the repertoire data. HLA typing covered class I and class II loci at four-digit resolution. The genetic ancestry cluster associated with self-reported Caucasian donors included 81% of the roughly 390 genotyped donors. The study aimed to test whether signatures of past pathogen exposure could be identified by cataloging public T cell receptors. To predict cytomegalovirus infection status, the study combined high-throughput TCR immunosequencing, statistical association of individual TCRs with disease status, and machine learning. Typing coverage varied by locus: about 629-630 donors for A, B, C, DRB1 and DQB1; more than 500 for DQA1; nearly 610 for DPA1; 400 to 480 for DPB1. A later genetic analysis took genome-wide SNP genotypes for about 55% of the 666 donors and used that subset as a discovery cohort. In a later analysis, previously published TCR beta repertoires from several hundred donors were re-analyzed and high-resolution HLA genotyping was added so that TCR occurrence patterns could be studied. Results and caveats for the whole study, not just this receptor: While some public TCRs were present in many individuals, most TCR sequences turned up only very rarely across donors. Because the 87-base-pair reads could not distinguish some IMGT-functional V segments, including TRBV6-2 and TRBV6-3, those segments were excluded. Only TCR beta chains were sequenced in this cohort, and the absence of alpha or paired-chain data limited detectable features. The sequencing pipeline was judged likely to have produced a cluster of highly shared sequence variants as a technical artifact. A further reported finding was that TCR beta sequences accurately predicted the HLA-A and HLA-B alleles for most subjects in the first cohort. Compared with the 666-donor mean, donors in an Asian-associated ancestry cluster had fewer N-insertions in productive TCRs, according to a later genetic analysis. According to a later analysis, TCR association rates differed among HLA loci, with DRB1 alleles showing the most associated TCRs and HLA-C alleles showing the fewest. Three of the identified cytomegalovirus-associated TCR beta chains were confirmed in vitro to be specific for cytomegalovirus antigens. Linkage disequilibrium might explain the correlated functional status among segregating V segments, but an unknown experimental factor could not be ruled out. Approximately 16 rarely observed V segments, including chromosome 9 orphons, were excluded from the earlier analysis of several hundred of the donors because counts were too low. A later analysis found that most CMV-associated TCR beta chains appeared HLA-restricted, with HLA associations seemingly driven largely by CMV exposure. In a later analysis, 16,951 TCR beta sequences were associated with specific HLA alleles at a false discovery rate of 0.05. In a later analysis, HLA-associated TCR beta chains showed more clonal expansion and lower generation probabilities than non-associated chains that were equally common. Because HLA typing was unavailable for some donors at each locus, only the typed subset was used in association tests. The authors suggested that the approach could potentially be generalized to other disease states and immunological phenotypes. The classifier was reported to diagnose cytomegalovirus status with high specificity and sensitivity in both the original cohort and the validation cohort. An earlier analysis of some 560 of the donors showed that most TCR beta V segments appeared in productive rearrangements either about 87% or about 30% of the time, which broadly matched IMGT annotations. According to a later analysis, parvovirus B19, influenza, CMV and Epstein-Barr virus appeared linked to several top co-occurrence clusters. When HLA alleles, especially DR and DQ, strongly co-occurred, attributing TCR associations to individual alleles was difficult. CMV serostatus was the only immune exposure information available for the cohort. A total of 150 or so TCR beta chains were listed by the study as associated with cytomegalovirus. The presence/absence analyses assumed that sequencing depth was roughly uniform across donors, and that assumption may not be true. An association between a missense DCLRE1C variant and V-gene and J-gene trimming of TCR beta chains was found in a later genetic analysis and replicated in an independent cohort.

Receptor amplification or capture employed the immunoSEQ multiplex PCR assay. For the multiplex PCR, a mixture combining 60 forward primers for TCR Vbeta segments and 13 reverse primers for TCR Jbeta segments was used. Amplification of the CDR3 region of rearranged TCR beta genes was performed with a multiplex PCR assay on genomic DNA. The amplified TCR beta libraries were sequenced on the Illumina HiSeq System as 87-base-pair reads. Under the source paper's analysis protocol: In a later analysis, some 80 million unique TCR beta chains were counted across the approximately 640 repertoires, and about 10 million of these chains were shared by at least two donors. A nearest-neighbor algorithm error-corrected the raw reads and collapsed the reads into unique sequences, merging closely related sequences to remove PCR and sequencing errors. V, D and J gene segments were assigned by aligning CDR3 sequences to IMGT reference sequences. For a sequence to be retained, a match of at least six nucleotides was required to both a V gene segment and a J gene segment. A rearrangement was called productive if the CDR3 had no stop codons and remained in frame with V and J, and every other rearrangement was called non-productive. CDR3 was defined by IMGT convention, running from the second conserved V-encoded cysteine to the conserved J-encoded phenylalanine. The earlier analysis of 500 to 600 of the donors excluded sequences that lacked an unambiguous match to a single V gene segment. In an earlier analysis of 587 of the donors, a V segment was called functional when productive rearrangements were above 56.7%, and segregating when the standard deviation between donors exceeded 5%. A statistical classification framework was built for diagnosing cytomegalovirus status from the catalog of TCR beta chain sequences. A later analysis assigned V and J genes by comparing TCR nucleotide sequences with IMGT/GENE-DB human TR gene sequences. A later analysis assigned CDR3 sequences and most-parsimonious VDJ recombination scenarios with the TCRdist pipeline. In a later analysis, each TCR beta chain was defined by its CDR3 amino acid sequence together with its V-gene family, and reads without a unique V-gene family were excluded. In a later analysis, some 600 highly shared, low-generation-probability nucleotide sequences were removed to address suspected cross-contamination and a sequencing artifact. In a later analysis, a clonal expansion index was calculated for each public chain from normalized within-repertoire ranks of inferred template counts. Generation probabilities in a later analysis came from a VDJ recombination model fitted to out-of-frame rearrangements, and those results were checked against IGoR. Hypergeometric tests were used in a later analysis to score TCR-TCR, TCR-HLA and TCR-CMV co-occurrence, with a repertoire-size bias correction applied to the TCR pairs. False discovery rates were estimated in a later analysis by permuting HLA or CMV assignments 20 times. In a later analysis, co-occurring TCRs were grouped using DBSCAN, and TCRdist sequence similarity was added for clustering within HLA-allele-positive subsets. For co-occurrence clustering, repertoires with fewer than 30,000 or more than 120,000 public chains were excluded, along with 4 to 6 repertoires with anomalous nucleotide sharing. Here the immuneACCESS table is served through TCRdb, limited to in-frame sequences with V and J called. Missing clones are a known gap in these copies; in checked studies unresolved V genes cover under half, and the rest lacks a known reason. That table gives V, J and clone size, and the DNA gave D and trimming. Here the sample has approximately 240,000 clones; just under 85% occur a single time. 0.55% to 0.7% of the sample is held by the ten biggest clonotypes.

CDR1 MNHEY and CDR2 SVGAGI are derived from the germline V gene. V lost 6 bases and J lost 10 bases, and the count of bases not matched to a germline gene is 11. The CDR3 holds 13 amino acids from the cysteine to the phenylalanine. Only the CDR3 DNA is retained, 39 bases long and in frame from the first base. The cohort comprised approximately 700 healthy bone marrow donors. All cohort members were sampled while nominally healthy, although unrecorded immune exposures were likely present. The donor tested CMV seronegative and was one of the 352 seronegative cohort members. Each donor provided a peripheral blood sample, and peripheral blood mononuclear cells were used for TCR beta sequencing. The Qiagen DNeasy Blood Extraction Kit was used to extract genomic DNA from the blood cell samples.

The sample was PBMCs. The sequence joins TRBV6-5 to TRBJ1-1; a stretch of 7 junction bases matches TRBD1. The source is a middle-aged woman in good health and CMV-seronegative. CDR3 region: CASSPKQGLRAFF. Read as DNA, the sequence is TGTGCCAGCAGCCCTAAACAGGGGCTGAGAGCTTTCTTT.